This T cell receptor (beta chain) was captured by sequencing in a study of Ad26.COV2.S vaccination and SARS-CoV-2 variants. Study-wide context: The donor belonged to the COV1001 Ad26.COV2.S trial arm.

Treatment denoted: around 19 received Ad26.COV2.S at low or high dose, single or two shots; about 5 received placebo; per-sample allocation not given. Day 63 after the first vaccine or placebo injection was the time point for sampling. At a Boston site, the person donating was an adult of 18-55 years. Here immunoSEQ multiplex PCR was the method, and the copy in TCRdb shows in-frame clones only, minus some. The data show 350,000 to 400,000 clones, approximately 91% seen once. Germline V gene sequence: CDR1 LNHDA, CDR2 SQIVND (reference sequence). Trimming cost V 5 bases and J 4 bases, with 18 bases left between them. The CDR3 runs to 16 residues.

The J gene is TRBJ1-5, the V gene TRBV19; D is undetermined. This TCR was recovered from a person aged 18-60 years who received the Ad26.COV2.S COVID-19 vaccine or a placebo. The sample in question was peripheral blood, obtained in a trial of Ad26.COV2.S vaccine versus placebo. DNA for the CDR3: TGTGCCAGTAGTTCCAGGCAGTTGGGGTTTAATCAGCCCCAGCATTTT. Amino acid sequence: CASSSRQLGFNQPQHF.